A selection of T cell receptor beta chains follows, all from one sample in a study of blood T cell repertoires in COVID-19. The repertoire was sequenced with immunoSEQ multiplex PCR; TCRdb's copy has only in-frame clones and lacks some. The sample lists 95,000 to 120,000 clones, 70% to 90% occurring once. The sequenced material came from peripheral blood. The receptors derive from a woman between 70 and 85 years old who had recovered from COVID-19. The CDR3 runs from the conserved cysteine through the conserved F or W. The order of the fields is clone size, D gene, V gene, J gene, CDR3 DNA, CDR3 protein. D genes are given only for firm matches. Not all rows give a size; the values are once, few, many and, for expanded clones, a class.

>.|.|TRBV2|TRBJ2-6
TGTGCCAGCCGGTACGGTAGCTCTGGGGCCAACGTCCTGACTTTC
CASRYGSSGANVLTF
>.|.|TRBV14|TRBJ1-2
TGTGCCAGCAGCCAATCGTTCCGGGCAGGGGAAGGCTATGGCTACACCTTC
CASSQSFRAGEGYGYTF
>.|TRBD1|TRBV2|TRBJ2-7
TGTGCCAGCTTGCGGGACAGGGATTCCGAGCAGTACTTC
CASLRDRDSEQYF
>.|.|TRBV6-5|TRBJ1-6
TGTGCCACCGCTCAGGGAGGAGGTTCACCCCTCCACTTT
CATAQGGGSPLHF
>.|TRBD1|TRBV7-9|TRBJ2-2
TGTGCCAGCAGTTCGTGGGACAGGAACACCGGGGAGCTGTTTTTT
CASSSWDRNTGELFF
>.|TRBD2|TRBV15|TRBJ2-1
TGTGCCACCAGCAGAGATACCGCGTCTAGCGGTTACAATGAGCAGTTCTTC
CATSRDTASSGYNEQFF
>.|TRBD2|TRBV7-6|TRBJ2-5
TGTGCCAGCAGCTTCGACCCGGGACTAGCAGACCAAGAGACCCAGTACTTC
CASSFDPGLADQETQYF
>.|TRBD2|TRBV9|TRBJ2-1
TGTGCCAGCAGATCTAGCGGGGGGGCCAGCGAGCAGTTCTTC
CASRSSGGASEQFF
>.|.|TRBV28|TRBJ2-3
TGTGCCAGCAGTTCATTTGGTGCGACAGATACGCAGTATTTT
CASSSFGATDTQYF
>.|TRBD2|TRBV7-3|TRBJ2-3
TGTGCCAGCAGCCCCCGGGGGGGACACCGGGATACGCAGTATTTT
CASSPRGGHRDTQYF
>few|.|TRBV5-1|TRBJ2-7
TGCGCCAGCAGCTTCTCGACAGGAGACTACGAGCAGTACTTC
CASSFSTGDYEQYF
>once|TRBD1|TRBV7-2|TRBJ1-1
TGTGCCAGCAGCCATGACGGGACAGGGAGGGGGGCTTTCTTT
CASSHDGTGRGAFF
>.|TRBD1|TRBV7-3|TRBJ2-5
TGTGCCAGCAGCCCCAGGGGGTCAGCCCTACAAGAGACCCAGTACTTC
CASSPRGSALQETQYF
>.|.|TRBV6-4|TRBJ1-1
TGTGCCAGCTCCAGGGAAATGAACACTGAAGCTTTCTTT
CASSREMNTEAFF
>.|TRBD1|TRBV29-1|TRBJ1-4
TGCAGCGTTGGGGTTGTGGGGACAGAAGAAAAACTGTTTTTT
CSVGVVGTEEKLFF
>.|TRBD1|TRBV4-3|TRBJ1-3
TGCGCCAGCAGCCAAGCCACAGGGGGACGGGGAAACACCATATATTTT
CASSQATGGRGNTIYF
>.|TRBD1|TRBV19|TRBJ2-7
TGTGCCAGTAGTTTTAGCTTAACAGGGGCAGAGCAGTACTTC
CASSFSLTGAEQYF
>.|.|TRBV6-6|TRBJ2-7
TGTGCCAGCAGTTACCGAGGAGGAGCCTACGAGCAGTACTTC
CASSYRGGAYEQYF
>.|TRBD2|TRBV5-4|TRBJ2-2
TGTGCCAGCAGCTTATTTAGCGGGAGGGAGCTGTTTTTT
CASSLFSGRELFF
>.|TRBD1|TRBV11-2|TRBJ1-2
TGTGCCAGCAGCTTGGGGACAGACTGGGGCTACACCTTC
CASSLGTDWGYTF
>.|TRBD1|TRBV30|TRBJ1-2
TGTGCCTGGAGTCCGAACAGGGGCGGAGGCTACACCTTC
CAWSPNRGGGYTF
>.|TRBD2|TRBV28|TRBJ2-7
TGTGCCAGCAGCCCCGGACTAGGCTACGAGCAGTACTTC
CASSPGLGYEQYF
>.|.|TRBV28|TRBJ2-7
TGTGCCAGCAGACTGCGAGGAGCCGAGCAGTACTTC
CASRLRGAEQYF
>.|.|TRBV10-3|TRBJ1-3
TGTGCCATCAGTGAGTCATTAACTGGAAACACCATATATTTT
CAISESLTGNTIYF
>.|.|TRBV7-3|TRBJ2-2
TGTGCCAGCAGCCTATCCTCCGGGGAGCTGTTTTTT
CASSLSSGELFF
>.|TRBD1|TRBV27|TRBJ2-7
TGTGCCAGCAGACCAACCGGGACAGCCCCCTACGAGCAGTACTTC
CASRPTGTAPYEQYF
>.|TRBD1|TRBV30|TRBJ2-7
TGTGCCTGGAGTCTAACCGACAGGGCCTACGAGCAGTACTTC
CAWSLTDRAYEQYF
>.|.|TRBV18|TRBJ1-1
TGTGCCAGCTCACTCGAGGGCGACACTGAAGCTTTCTTT
CASSLEGDTEAFF
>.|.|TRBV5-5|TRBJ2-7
TGTGCCAGCACCATCGACGGGGGTATTAACGAGCAGTACTTC
CASTIDGGINEQYF
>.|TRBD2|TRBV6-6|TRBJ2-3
TGTGCCCTGGGGAGGGGAGATACGCAGTATTTT
CALGRGDTQYF
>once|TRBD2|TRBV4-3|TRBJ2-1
TGCGCCAGCAGTCACGGGGGAGGGGCGGATGAGCAGTTCTTC
CASSHGGGADEQFF
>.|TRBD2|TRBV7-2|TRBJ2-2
TGTGCCAGCAGCCCCCGGACTAGCGGGGGGAGGGGGGAGCTGTTTTTT
CASSPRTSGGRGELFF
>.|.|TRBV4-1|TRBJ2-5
TGCGCCAGCAGCCAACCACCGGGACACCTGTACCAAGAGACCCAGTACTTC
CASSQPPGHLYQETQYF
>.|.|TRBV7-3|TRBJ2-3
TGTGCCAGCAGCCCTTCGACTAGTACAGATACGCAGTATTTT
CASSPSTSTDTQYF
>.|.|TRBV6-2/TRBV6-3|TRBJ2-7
TGTGCCAGCAGTTACCCCGCGGGCCTGAACGAGCAGTACTTC
CASSYPAGLNEQYF
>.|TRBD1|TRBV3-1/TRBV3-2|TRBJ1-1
TGTGCCAGCAGCCATCCCGGACAGGGGGGAGGTGAAGCTTTCTTT
CASSHPGQGGGEAFF
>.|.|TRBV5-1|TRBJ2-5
TGCGCCAGCAGCTTGTTCCTCGGAGGAGAGACCCAGTACTTC
CASSLFLGGETQYF